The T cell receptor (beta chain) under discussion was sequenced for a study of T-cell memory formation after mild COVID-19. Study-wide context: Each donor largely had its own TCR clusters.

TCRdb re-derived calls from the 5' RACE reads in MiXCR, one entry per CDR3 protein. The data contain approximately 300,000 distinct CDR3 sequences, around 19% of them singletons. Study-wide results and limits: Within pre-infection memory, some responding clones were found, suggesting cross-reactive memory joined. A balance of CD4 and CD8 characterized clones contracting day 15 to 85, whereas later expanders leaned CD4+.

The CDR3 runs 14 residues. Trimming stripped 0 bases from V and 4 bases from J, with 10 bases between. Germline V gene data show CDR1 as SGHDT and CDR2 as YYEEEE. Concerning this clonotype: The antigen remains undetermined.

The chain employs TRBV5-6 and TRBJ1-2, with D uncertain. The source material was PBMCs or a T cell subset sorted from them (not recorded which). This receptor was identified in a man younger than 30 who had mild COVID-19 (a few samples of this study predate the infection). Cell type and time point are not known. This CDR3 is CASSLGAAVYGYTF. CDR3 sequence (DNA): TGTGCCAGCAGCTTGGGGGCAGCTGTCTATGGCTACACCTTC.